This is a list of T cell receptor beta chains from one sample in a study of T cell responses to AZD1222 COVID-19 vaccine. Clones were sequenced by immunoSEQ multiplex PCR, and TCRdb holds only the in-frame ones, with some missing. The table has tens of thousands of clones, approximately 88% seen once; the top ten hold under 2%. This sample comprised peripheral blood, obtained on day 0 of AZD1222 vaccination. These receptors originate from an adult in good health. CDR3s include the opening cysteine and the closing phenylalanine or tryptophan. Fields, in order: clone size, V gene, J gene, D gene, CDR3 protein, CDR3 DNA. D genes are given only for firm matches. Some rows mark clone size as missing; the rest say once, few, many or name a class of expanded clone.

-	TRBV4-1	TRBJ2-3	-	CASSQAGWGSDTQYF	TGCGCCAGCAGCCAAGCGGGATGGGGATCAGATACGCAGTATTTT
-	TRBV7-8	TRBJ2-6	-	CASSKQGSGANVLTF	TGTGCCAGCAGCAAACAGGGTTCTGGGGCCAACGTCCTGACTTTC
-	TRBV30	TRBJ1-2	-	CAWSVPGGTLRGYTF	TGTGCCTGGAGTGTACCGGGCGGCACCCTAAGAGGCTACACCTTC
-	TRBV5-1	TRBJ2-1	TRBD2	CASSWRLAGEYNEQFF	TGCGCCAGCAGCTGGCGACTAGCGGGAGAGTACAATGAGCAGTTCTTC
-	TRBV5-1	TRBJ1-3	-	CASSLAPGASGNTIYF	TGCGCCAGCAGCTTGGCCCCCGGAGCTTCTGGAAACACCATATATTTT
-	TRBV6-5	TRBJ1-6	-	CASKESSYNSPLHF	TGTGCCAGCAAGGAGAGCTCCTATAATTCACCCCTCCACTTT
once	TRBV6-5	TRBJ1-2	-	CASSYSQGHGYTF	TGTGCCAGCAGTTACTCCCAGGGTCATGGCTACACCTTC
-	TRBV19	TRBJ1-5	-	CASIKGGDTLSNQPQHF	TGTGCCAGTATCAAGGGAGGGGACACTCTAAGCAATCAGCCCCAGCATTTT
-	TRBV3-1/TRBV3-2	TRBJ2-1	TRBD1	CASSHQRQGASSYNEQFF	TGTGCCAGCAGCCACCAGAGACAGGGGGCAAGCTCCTACAATGAGCAGTTCTTC
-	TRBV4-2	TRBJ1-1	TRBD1	CASSQTGTANTEAFF	TGTGCCAGCAGCCAAACCGGGACAGCGAACACTGAAGCTTTCTTT
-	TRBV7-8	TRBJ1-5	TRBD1	CASSLRTGLNNQPQHF	TGTGCCAGCAGCTTACGGACAGGGCTGAACAATCAGCCCCAGCATTTT
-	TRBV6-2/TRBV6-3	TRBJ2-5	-	CASSYSTIPRTQYF	TGTGCCAGCAGTTACTCAACTATCCCAAGGACCCAGTACTTC
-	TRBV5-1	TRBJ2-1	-	CASSLGGSTHEQFF	TGCGCCAGCAGCTTGGGAGGGTCTACCCATGAGCAGTTCTTC
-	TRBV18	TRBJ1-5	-	CASSLAGDSNQPQHF	TGTGCCAGCTCACTCGCAGGAGATAGCAATCAGCCCCAGCATTTT
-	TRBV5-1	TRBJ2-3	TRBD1	CASSSSGTGRTDTQYF	TGCGCCAGCAGTTCATCCGGGACAGGGAGGACAGATACGCAGTATTTT
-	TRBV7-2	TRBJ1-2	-	CASSLMGIYGYTF	TGTGCCAGCAGCTTAATGGGGATCTATGGCTACACCTTC
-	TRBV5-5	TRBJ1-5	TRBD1	CASSSTGDNQPQHF	TGTGCCAGCAGCTCGACAGGGGACAATCAGCCCCAGCATTTT
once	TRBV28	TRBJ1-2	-	CASSPHPGGIGYTF	TGTGCCAGCAGCCCTCACCCAGGAGGCATTGGCTACACCTTC
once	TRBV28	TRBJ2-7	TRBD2	CASKRTSGRAQYF	TGTGCCAGCAAAAGGACTAGCGGGAGGGCCCAGTACTTC
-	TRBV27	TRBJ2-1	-	CASSLIRPAGVNEQFF	TGTGCCAGCAGTTTAATAAGGCCCGCCGGTGTTAATGAGCAGTTCTTC
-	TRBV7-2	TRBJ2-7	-	CASSPRAEASEQYF	TGTGCCAGCAGCCCCCGGGCCGAGGCAAGTGAGCAGTACTTC
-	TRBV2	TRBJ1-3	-	CASSVGLYGNTIYF	TGTGCCAGCAGTGTAGGATTATATGGAAACACCATATATTTT
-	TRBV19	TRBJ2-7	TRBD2	CASSIVVGSGRQYEQYF	TGTGCCAGTAGTATTGTGGTGGGAAGCGGGAGACAATACGAGCAGTACTTC
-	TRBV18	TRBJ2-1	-	CASSLGSYYNEQFF	TGTGCCAGCTCACTCGGCTCGTACTACAATGAGCAGTTCTTC
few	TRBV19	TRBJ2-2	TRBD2	CASTAGTSGNTGELFF	TGTGCCAGTACTGCCGGGACTAGCGGCAACACCGGGGAGCTGTTTTTT
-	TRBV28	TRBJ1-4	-	CASSLGLRPNEKLFF	TGTGCCAGCAGTTTAGGTCTGAGGCCTAATGAAAAACTGTTTTTT
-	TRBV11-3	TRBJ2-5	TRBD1	CASSLTGWETQYF	TGTGCCAGCAGCTTGACAGGGTGGGAGACCCAGTACTTC
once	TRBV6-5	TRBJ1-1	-	CAASRAANTEAFF	TGTGCCGCCTCCAGGGCTGCGAACACTGAAGCTTTCTTT
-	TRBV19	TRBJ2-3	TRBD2	CASRSRAGGTSDTQYF	TGTGCCAGTAGGTCGAGAGCGGGAGGAACTTCCGATACGCAGTATTTT